The sequence of this T cell receptor beta chain was determined in a study of cytomegalovirus exposure and HLA in healthy donors (dated by TCRdb to about 2017). For context, the study as a whole: An earlier analysis of roughly 500 of the donors reported about 250 Gb of sequence data and around 110 million unique TCR beta sequences from 150 million to 200 million T cells. Of the roughly 410 genotyped donors, 81% were placed in the genetic ancestry cluster associated with self-reported Caucasian donors. The study combined high-throughput TCR immunosequencing, statistical association of individual TCRs with disease status, and machine learning to predict cytomegalovirus infection status. Class I and class II HLA loci were covered by the typing at four-digit resolution. The study profiled the T cell repertoires of about 640 subjects by immunosequencing and related them to cytomegalovirus serostatus. Roughly five DR-DQ haplotypes were handled as single units for association and clustering because linkage in the cohort was strong. Around 300 gigabases of sequencing data and approximately 93 million unique TCR sequences were included in an early release covering under 650 HLA-typed donors. Alongside the repertoire data, information on donor age, sex, ethnicity and CMV serostatus was compiled. Rather than using new phenotypic data, the later analysis identified candidate immune exposures from TCR beta sequences and from how often those sequences occurred across donors. Among 300 to 500 genotyped donors of the cohort, an average of approximately 240,000 unique TCR beta nucleotide sequences was sequenced per donor, of which 15% to 20% were non-productive. Every discovery cohort repertoire had been produced on one sequencing platform. In an earlier analysis of 550 to 700 of the donors, high-throughput TCR beta sequencing was used to judge whether each TCR beta V gene segment behaved as functional or pseudogenic. A later analysis re-analyzed previously published TCR beta repertoires from 660 or so donors and added high-resolution HLA genotyping to study TCR occurrence patterns. Along with the approximately 700-subject first cohort, a separate validation cohort of approximately 110 different subjects was used. The number of donors typed differed by locus, with roughly 629-640 for A, B, C, DRB1 and DQB1, more than 500 for DQA1, 600 to 610 for DPA1, and around 450 for DPB1. A later genetic analysis used genome-wide SNP genotypes for about three fifths of the roughly 700 donors, treating that subset as a discovery cohort. The study aimed to test whether cataloging public T cell receptors could reveal signatures of past pathogen exposure.

The cohort comprised some 730 healthy bone marrow donors. Cohort members were all nominally healthy when sampled, although unrecorded immune exposures were likely present. The donor was CMV seropositive and belonged to the group of 250 to 300 seropositive cohort members. A peripheral blood sample was collected from each donor, and TCR beta sequencing was performed on peripheral blood mononuclear cells. Genomic DNA was extracted from the blood cell samples with the Qiagen DNeasy Blood Extraction Kit. The CDR3 numbers 11 residues from cysteine through phenylalanine. Only CDR3 DNA remains: 33 bases, in frame from the first base. Reading the germline V gene gives CDR1 MNHEY and CDR2 SVGAGI. Between the V and J ends, shortened by 2 bases and 8 bases respectively, the junction contains 3 bases. For this clone: Its target antigen remains unknown. No base quality values were provided; no much bigger clone lies one nucleotide off.

The library was prepared using the immunoSEQ multiplex PCR assay. The multiplex PCR relied on a mix of 60 forward primers for TCR Vbeta segments and 13 reverse primers for TCR Jbeta segments. Amplification of the CDR3 region of rearranged TCR beta genes was performed with a multiplex PCR assay on genomic DNA. The amplified TCR beta libraries were sequenced on the Illumina HiSeq System as 87-base-pair reads. Per the original workflow: In a later analysis, tens of millions of unique TCR beta chains were counted across the approximately 640 repertoires, and around 10 million of these chains were shared by at least two donors. Raw reads were error-corrected and collapsed into unique sequences by a nearest-neighbor algorithm in which closely related sequences were merged to remove PCR and sequencing errors. To assign V, D and J gene segments, CDR3 sequences were aligned to IMGT reference sequences. For a sequence to be retained, a match of at least six nucleotides to both a V gene segment and a J gene segment was required. A rearrangement was called productive if the CDR3 had no stop codons and remained in frame with V and J, and every other rearrangement was called non-productive. CDR3 was defined according to IMGT convention as the region running from the second conserved V-encoded cysteine to the conserved J-encoded phenylalanine. The earlier analysis of about 610 of the donors excluded sequences that lacked an unambiguous match to a single V gene segment. In an earlier analysis of around 590 of the donors, a V segment was called functional when productive rearrangements were above 56.7%, and segregating when the standard deviation between donors exceeded 5%. A statistical classification framework was built to diagnose cytomegalovirus status from the catalog of TCR beta chain sequences. V and J gene assignment, in a later analysis, came from comparing TCR nucleotide sequences with IMGT/GENE-DB human TR gene sequences. A later analysis assigned CDR3 sequences and most-parsimonious VDJ recombination scenarios with the TCRdist pipeline. In a later analysis, each TCR beta chain was defined by its CDR3 amino acid sequence together with its V-gene family, and reads lacking a unique V-gene family were excluded. In a later analysis, nearly 600 highly shared, low-generation-probability nucleotide sequences were removed to address suspected cross-contamination and a sequencing artifact. A later analysis calculated a clonal expansion index for each public chain from normalized within-repertoire ranks of inferred template counts. Generation probabilities in a later analysis came from a VDJ recombination model fitted to out-of-frame rearrangements, and those results were checked against IGoR. In a later analysis, TCR-TCR, TCR-HLA and TCR-CMV co-occurrence was scored with hypergeometric tests, and a repertoire-size bias correction was applied to TCR pairs. A later analysis estimated false discovery rates by permuting HLA or CMV assignments 20 times. In a later analysis, co-occurring TCRs were grouped using DBSCAN, with TCRdist sequence similarity added in when clustering inside HLA-allele-positive subsets. Repertoires with fewer than 30,000 or more than 120,000 public chains, plus five repertoires with anomalous nucleotide sharing, were excluded from co-occurrence clustering. TCRdb retrieved this table from immuneACCESS and kept in-frame rearrangements only. Not all clones are present; in checked studies, unresolved V genes account for under half, and no reason is known for the remainder. The V and J calls and the clone size are those of that table, but D and trimming were determined from the DNA. The sample has about 140,000 clones on record, more than 70% of them singletons. The ten biggest clones cover 1% to 1.5% of the sample.

Findings and caveats that apply to the study as a whole: In both the original and validation cohorts, the classifier was reported to diagnose cytomegalovirus status with high specificity and sensitivity. In a later analysis, HLA-associated TCR beta chains were found to be more clonally expanded and to have lower generation probabilities than equally common non-associated chains. It was suggested by the authors that the approach could potentially be generalized to other disease states and immunological phenotypes. Strong co-occurrence of HLA alleles, especially DR and DQ, made assigning TCR associations to individual alleles difficult. A few of the identified cytomegalovirus-associated TCR beta chains were confirmed in vitro to be specific for cytomegalovirus antigens. Correlated functional status among segregating V segments might reflect linkage disequilibrium, but an unknown experimental factor could not be ruled out. Most TCR sequences were seen in very few donors, while some public TCRs were found in many individuals. A later analysis reported that several top co-occurrence clusters appeared linked to parvovirus B19, influenza, CMV and Epstein-Barr virus. A later analysis associated about 16,000 TCR beta sequences with specific HLA alleles at a false discovery rate of 0.05. Because the 87-base-pair reads could not distinguish some IMGT-functional V segments, including TRBV6-2 and TRBV6-3, those segments were excluded. An association between a missense DCLRE1C variant and V-gene and J-gene trimming of TCR beta chains was found in a later genetic analysis and replicated in an independent cohort. Presence/absence analyses assumed roughly uniform sequencing depth across donors, an assumption that may not hold. In a later analysis, most CMV-associated TCR beta chains were found to appear HLA-restricted, with HLA associations seemingly driven largely by CMV exposure. In an earlier analysis of a few hundred of the donors, most TCR beta V segments were observed in productive rearrangements about 87% or about 30% of the time, broadly matching IMGT annotations. The cohort was sequenced for TCR beta chains only, and without alpha or paired-chain data the features that could be detected were limited. The study gave a list of 150 to 200 TCR beta chains associated with cytomegalovirus. In a later analysis, the rate of TCR association differed among HLA loci, with DRB1 alleles having the most associated TCRs and HLA-C alleles having the fewest. Because HLA typing was unavailable for some donors at each locus, only the typed subset was used in association tests. The earlier analysis of around 600 of the donors excluded some 15 rarely observed V segments, including chromosome 9 orphons, because counts were too low. A later genetic analysis reported fewer N-insertions in productive TCRs among donors in an Asian-associated ancestry cluster than the roughly 700-donor mean. CMV serostatus was the only immune exposure information available for the cohort. A further reported finding was that TCR beta sequences accurately predicted the HLA-A and HLA-B alleles for most subjects in the first cohort. A group of highly shared sequence variants was considered likely to be a technical artifact of the sequencing pipeline.

The chain is assembled from TRBV6-5 and TRBJ1-4, with no confident D gene call. The specimen was PBMCs. The receptor comes from a male donor in good health and CMV-seropositive. The nucleotide sequence reads as follows: TGTGCCAGCAGTTACCGGGAAAAACTGTTTTTT. Translated, this is CASSYREKLFF.